This TCR beta chain is drawn from a study of shared clonotypes between healthy human individuals. Donors comprised healthy HIV-negative adults lacking recent acute infections or vaccinations. The protocol was immunoSEQ multiplex PCR, while the TCRdb copy is restricted to in-frame clones and leaves out a portion. The sample holds some 500,000 clones, about 96% seen once. Losses at the gene ends were 4 bases for V and 7 bases for J; bases not matched to a gene: 7. CDR1 is SGHRS and CDR2 is YFSETQ in the germline V gene. This CDR3 is built from 14 residues. The chain joins TRBV5-1 to TRBJ1-2, with 10 bases fitting TRBD1. The receptor was isolated from a woman in her thirties in good health. What was sequenced was naive CD4+ T cells sorted from blood. As to subset: CD45RA+ positively selected. For the CDR3, the DNA is TGCGCCAGCAGCGAGCGGGACAGGGGTTTTGGCTACACCTTC. It is translated as CASSERDRGFGYTF.